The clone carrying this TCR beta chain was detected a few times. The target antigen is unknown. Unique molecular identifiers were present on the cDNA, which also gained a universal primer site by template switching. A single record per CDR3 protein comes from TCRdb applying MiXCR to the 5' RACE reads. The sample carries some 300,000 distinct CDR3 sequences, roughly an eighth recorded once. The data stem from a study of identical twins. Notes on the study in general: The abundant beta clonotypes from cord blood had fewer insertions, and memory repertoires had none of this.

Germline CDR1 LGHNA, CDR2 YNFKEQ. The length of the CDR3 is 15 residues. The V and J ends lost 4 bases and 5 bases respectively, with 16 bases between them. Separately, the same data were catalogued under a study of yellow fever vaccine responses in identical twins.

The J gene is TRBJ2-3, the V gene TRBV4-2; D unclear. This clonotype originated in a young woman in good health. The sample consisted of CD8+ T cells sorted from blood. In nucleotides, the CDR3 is TGTGCCAGCAGCCTAATAGGCGCGGTAGGAGATACGCAGTATTTT. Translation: CASSLIGAVGDTQYF.